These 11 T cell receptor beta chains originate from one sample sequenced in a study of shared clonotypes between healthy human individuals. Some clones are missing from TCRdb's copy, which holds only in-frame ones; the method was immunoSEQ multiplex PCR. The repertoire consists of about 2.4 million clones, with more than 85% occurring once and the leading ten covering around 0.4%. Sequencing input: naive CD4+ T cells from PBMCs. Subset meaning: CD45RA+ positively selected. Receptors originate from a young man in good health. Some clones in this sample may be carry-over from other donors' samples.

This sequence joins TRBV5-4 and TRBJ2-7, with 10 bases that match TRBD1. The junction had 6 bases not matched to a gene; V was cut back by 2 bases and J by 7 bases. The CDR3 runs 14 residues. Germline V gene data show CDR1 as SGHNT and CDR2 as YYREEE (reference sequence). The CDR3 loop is CASSLGTGVREQYF. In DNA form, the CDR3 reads TGTGCCAGCAGCTTAGGGACAGGGGTGAGGGAGCAGTACTTC.

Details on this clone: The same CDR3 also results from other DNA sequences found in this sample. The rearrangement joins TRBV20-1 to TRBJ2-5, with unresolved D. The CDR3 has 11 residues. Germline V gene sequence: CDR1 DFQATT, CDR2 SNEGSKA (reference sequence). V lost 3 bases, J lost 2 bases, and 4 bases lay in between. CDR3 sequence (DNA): TGCAGTGCTAGCGGTCAAGAGACCCAGTACTTC. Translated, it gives CSASGQETQYF.

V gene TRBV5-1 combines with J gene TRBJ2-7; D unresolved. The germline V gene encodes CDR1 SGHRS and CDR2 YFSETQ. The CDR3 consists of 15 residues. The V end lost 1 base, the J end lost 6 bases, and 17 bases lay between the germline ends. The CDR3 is CASSLIRAHYGEQYF. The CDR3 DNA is TGCGCCAGCAGCTTGATAAGGGCACACTACGGCGAGCAGTACTTC.

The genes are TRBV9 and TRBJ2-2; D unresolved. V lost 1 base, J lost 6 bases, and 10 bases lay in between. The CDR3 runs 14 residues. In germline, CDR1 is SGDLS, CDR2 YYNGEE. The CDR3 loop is CASSVSPGAGELFF. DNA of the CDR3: TGTGCCAGCAGCGTAAGTCCAGGCGCCGGGGAGCTGTTTTTT.

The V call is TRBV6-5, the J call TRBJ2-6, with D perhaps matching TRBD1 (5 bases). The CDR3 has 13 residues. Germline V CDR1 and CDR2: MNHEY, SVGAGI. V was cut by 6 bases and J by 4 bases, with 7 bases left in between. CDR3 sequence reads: CASRRQGANVLTF. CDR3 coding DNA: TGTGCCAGCAGAAGACAGGGGGCCAACGTCCTGACTTTC.

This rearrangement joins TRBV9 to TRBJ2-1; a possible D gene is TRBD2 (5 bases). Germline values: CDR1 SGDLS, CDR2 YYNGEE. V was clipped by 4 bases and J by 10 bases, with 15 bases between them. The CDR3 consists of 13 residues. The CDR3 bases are TGTGCCAGCAGCTCCCCGGGGTTTTTCGAGCAGTTCTTC. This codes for CASSSPGFFEQFF.

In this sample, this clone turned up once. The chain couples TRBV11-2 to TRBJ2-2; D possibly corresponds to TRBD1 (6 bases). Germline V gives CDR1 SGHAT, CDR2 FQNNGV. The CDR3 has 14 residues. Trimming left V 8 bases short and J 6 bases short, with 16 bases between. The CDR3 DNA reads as TGTGCCAGCCTAGAGGGCAGGGGTGCCGGGGAGCTGTTTTTT. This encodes CASLEGRGAGELFF.

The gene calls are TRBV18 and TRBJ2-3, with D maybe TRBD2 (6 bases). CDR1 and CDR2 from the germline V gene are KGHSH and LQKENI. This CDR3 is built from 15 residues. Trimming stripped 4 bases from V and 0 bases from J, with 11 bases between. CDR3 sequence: CASSRTGTSTDTQYF. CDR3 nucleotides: TGTGCCAGCTCACGCACCGGGACTAGCACAGATACGCAGTATTTT.

CDR3 loop: CASSVGAEGYEQYF. The CDR3 DNA follows: TGTGCCAGCAGCGTAGGAGCAGAGGGCTACGAGCAGTACTTC. This rearrangement joins TRBV9 to TRBJ2-7; tentative D call: TRBD2 (5 bases). Germline loops: CDR1 SGDLS, CDR2 YYNGEE. Trimming removed 0 bases at V and 3 bases at J, with 10 bases between. This CDR3 comprises 14 residues.

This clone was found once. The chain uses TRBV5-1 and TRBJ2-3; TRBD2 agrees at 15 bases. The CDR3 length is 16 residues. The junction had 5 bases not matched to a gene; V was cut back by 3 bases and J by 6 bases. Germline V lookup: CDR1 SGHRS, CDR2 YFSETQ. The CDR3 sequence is CASSWGTSGRQDTQYF. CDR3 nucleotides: TGCGCCAGCAGCTGGGGGACTAGCGGGAGGCAGGATACGCAGTATTTT. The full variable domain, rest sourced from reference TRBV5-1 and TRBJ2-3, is KAGVTQTPRYLIKTRGQQVTLSCSPISGHRSVSWYQQTPGQGLQFLFEYFSETQRNKGNFPGRFSGRQFSNSRSEMNVSTLELGDSALYLCASSWGTSGRQDTQYFGPGTRLTVL.

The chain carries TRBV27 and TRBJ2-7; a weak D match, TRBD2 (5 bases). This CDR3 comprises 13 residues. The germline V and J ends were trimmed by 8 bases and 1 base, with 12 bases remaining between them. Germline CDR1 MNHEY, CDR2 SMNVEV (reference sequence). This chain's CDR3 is CASRGSSSYEQYF. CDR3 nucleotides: TGTGCCAGCCGCGGGTCTTCATCCTACGAGCAGTACTTC.